Below are 4 T cell receptor beta chains sequenced from a single sample in a study of T cell responses to AZD1222 COVID-19 vaccine. Only in-frame clones appear in the TCRdb table, and some are missing; sequencing was by immunoSEQ multiplex PCR. Of more than 35,000 clones listed, nearly 85% are singletons. Specimen: peripheral blood, collected on day 0 of AZD1222 vaccination. These receptors all stem from an adult in good health.

The CDR3 bases are TGTGCCAGCAGTCCAGGGGGAGAGGTTACTGGAAACACCATATATTTT. Its protein product is CASSPGGEVTGNTIYF. The rearrangement uses TRBV28 and TRBJ1-3, with 7 bases fitting TRBD1. V was pared by 5 bases and J by 2 bases, with 9 bases of the junction left unmatched. The CDR3 spans 16 residues. Germline CDR1 MDHEN, CDR2 SYDVKM.

This rearrangement joins TRBV6-1 to TRBJ1-6; the D gene is possibly TRBD1 (5 bases). V dropped 4 bases and J dropped 2 bases, with 12 bases sitting between them. The CDR3 length is 16 residues. Germline values: CDR1 MNHNS, CDR2 SASEGT. The CDR3 spells CASSVQETAYNSPLHF. The CDR3 region has the DNA TGTGCCAGCAGTGTCCAGGAGACAGCCTATAATTCACCCCTCCACTTT.

The chain uses TRBV7-3 and TRBJ2-2; the match to TRBD2 covers 12 bases. Germline V gene lookup returns CDR1 SGHTA and CDR2 FQGTGA. The CDR3 totals 17 residues. V dropped 5 bases and J dropped 7; count of bases not matched to a gene: 11. CDR3 sequence reads: CASSPEGLAGTGGELFF. The CDR3 region has the DNA TGTGCCAGCAGCCCGGAAGGACTAGCGGGAACGGGCGGGGAGCTGTTTTTT.

The genes are TRBV11-2 and TRBJ1-6; D is unclear. Germline V gene sequence: CDR1 SGHAT, CDR2 FQNNGV. Between the trimmed V and J ends, which lost 1 base and 8 bases, there was a span of 3 bases. The CDR3 loop spans 12 amino acids. The chain's CDR3 is CASSLVDSPLHF. The CDR3, as DNA: TGTGCCAGCAGCTTAGTAGATTCACCCCTCCACTTT.